This T cell receptor (beta chain) was captured in a study of shared clonotypes between healthy human individuals. Broader study findings: Some naive CD4 clonotypes, about 5.5%, turned up in common across a handful of donors.

This table comes from immunoSEQ multiplex PCR, and its TCRdb copy is limited to in-frame clones, with some not included. The sample comprises more than 2 million clones, approximately 95% of which are singletons, and 0.1% to 0.15% rests with the top ten. A word on this clone: Its antigen is unidentified. This sample includes further DNA sequences coding for the same CDR3.

The CDR3 has 15 amino acids. Trimming left V 3 bases short and J 2 bases short, with 10 bases between. The V gene's germline CDR1 is KGHSH and CDR2 LQKENI. This clonotype was sampled from a young man in good health. Specimen: naive CD4+ T cells sorted from blood. The subset here: CD45RA+ positively selected. The J gene is TRBJ2-2, the V gene TRBV18, with D possibly being TRBD1 (6 bases). The CDR3 nucleotides are TGTGCCAGCTCACCGGGCAGGGGCAACACCGGGGAGCTGTTTTTT. It specifies CASSPGRGNTGELFF.